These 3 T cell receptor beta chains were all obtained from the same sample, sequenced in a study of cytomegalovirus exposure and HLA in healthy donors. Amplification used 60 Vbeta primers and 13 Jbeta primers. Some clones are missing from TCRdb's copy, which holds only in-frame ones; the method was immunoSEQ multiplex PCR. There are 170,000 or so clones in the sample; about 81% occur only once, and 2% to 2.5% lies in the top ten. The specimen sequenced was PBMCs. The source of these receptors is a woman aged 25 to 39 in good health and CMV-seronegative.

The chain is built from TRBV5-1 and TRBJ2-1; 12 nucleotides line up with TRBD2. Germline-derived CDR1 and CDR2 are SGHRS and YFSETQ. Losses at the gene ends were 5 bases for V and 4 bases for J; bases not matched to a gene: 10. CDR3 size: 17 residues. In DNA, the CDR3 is TGCGCCAGCAGGGAGGGCACTAGCGGGAGGACGTACAATGAGCAGTTCTTC. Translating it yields CASREGTSGRTYNEQFF.

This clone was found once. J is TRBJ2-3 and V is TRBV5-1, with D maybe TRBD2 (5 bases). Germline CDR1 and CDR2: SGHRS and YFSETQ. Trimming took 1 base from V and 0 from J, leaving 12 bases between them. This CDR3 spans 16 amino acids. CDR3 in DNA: TGCGCCAGCAGCTTGCGGGCGGGTACAAGCACAGATACGCAGTATTTT. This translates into CASSLRAGTSTDTQYF.

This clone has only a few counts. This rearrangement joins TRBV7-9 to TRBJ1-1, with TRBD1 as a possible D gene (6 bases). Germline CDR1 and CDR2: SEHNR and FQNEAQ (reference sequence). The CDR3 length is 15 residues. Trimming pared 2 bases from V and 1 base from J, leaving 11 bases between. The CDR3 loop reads CASSLIGGANTEAFF. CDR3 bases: TGTGCCAGCAGCTTAATTGGGGGGGCGAACACTGAAGCTTTCTTT.